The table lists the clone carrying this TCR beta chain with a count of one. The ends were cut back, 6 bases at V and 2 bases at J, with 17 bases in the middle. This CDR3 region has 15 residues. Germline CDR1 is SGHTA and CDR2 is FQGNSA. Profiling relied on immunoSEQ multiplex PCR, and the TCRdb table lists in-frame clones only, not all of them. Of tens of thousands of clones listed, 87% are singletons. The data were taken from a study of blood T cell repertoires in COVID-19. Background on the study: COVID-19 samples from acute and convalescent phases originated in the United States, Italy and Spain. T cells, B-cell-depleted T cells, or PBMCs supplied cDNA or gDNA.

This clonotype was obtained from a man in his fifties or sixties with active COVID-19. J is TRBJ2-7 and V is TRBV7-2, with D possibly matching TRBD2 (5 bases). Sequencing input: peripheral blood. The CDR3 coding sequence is TGTGCCAGCAGTTCCGCGTCTAGCTCAGCCTACGAGCAGTACTTC. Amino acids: CASSSASSSAYEQYF.